The rows below give T cell receptor beta chains drawn from one sample of a study of CD8 T cells in ankylosing spondylitis. A single record per CDR3 protein comes from TCRdb applying MiXCR to the 5' RACE reads. The data contain around 890,000 distinct CDR3 sequences, about 12% of them seen just once; the ten biggest clones take up under 0.6%. Sequencing was carried out using blood, either unsorted or a sorted T cell fraction (not recorded which). These receptors were collected from a male donor with ankylosing spondylitis. The CDR3 runs from the conserved cysteine through the conserved F or W. Fields, in order: J gene, V gene, D gene, clone size, CDR3 protein, CDR3 DNA. The D gene is left open where the match is weak. The size of a clone is reported for some rows only, either as once, few or many, or as a class for expanded clones.

j_gene: TRBJ2-1
v_gene: TRBV27
d_gene: TRBD2
abundance: NA
CDR3aa: CATYPSGFRANEQFF
CDR3nt: TGTGCCACCTACCCTAGCGGATTTCGGGCGAATGAGCAGTTCTTC

j_gene: TRBJ2-1
v_gene: TRBV11-2
d_gene: TRBD2
abundance: few
CDR3aa: CASRSFLAGGSSYNEQFF
CDR3nt: TGTGCCAGCAGGTCTTTTCTAGCGGGGGGGAGCTCCTACAATGAGCAGTTCTTC

j_gene: TRBJ1-6
v_gene: TRBV14
d_gene: TRBD1
abundance: few
CDR3aa: CASSQDRWTGWVSPLHF
CDR3nt: TGTGCCAGCAGCCAAGATCGATGGACAGGGTGGGTTTCACCCCTCCACTTT

j_gene: TRBJ1-5
v_gene: TRBV7-3
d_gene: NA
abundance: NA
CDR3aa: CASSTGRGQPQHF
CDR3nt: TGTGCCAGCAGCACAGGGAGGGGTCAGCCCCAGCATTTT

j_gene: TRBJ1-5
v_gene: TRBV4-3
d_gene: TRBD1
abundance: NA
CDR3aa: CASSHDRDHGNQPQHF
CDR3nt: TGCGCCAGCAGCCACGACAGGGATCATGGCAATCAGCCCCAGCATTTT

j_gene: TRBJ2-5
v_gene: TRBV15
d_gene: TRBD1
abundance: once
CDR3aa: CATSRMGTAQETQYF
CDR3nt: TGTGCCACCAGCAGGATGGGGACAGCCCAAGAGACCCAGTACTTC

j_gene: TRBJ1-2
v_gene: TRBV20-1
d_gene: NA
abundance: NA
CDR3aa: CSAGVGIKYGYTF
CDR3nt: TGCAGTGCTGGGGTGGGGATCAAGTATGGCTACACCTTC

j_gene: TRBJ2-7
v_gene: TRBV11-1
d_gene: TRBD2
abundance: few
CDR3aa: CASSLGTPRLAGTPYEQYF
CDR3nt: TGTGCCAGCAGCTTAGGTACCCCCAGACTAGCGGGGACCCCCTACGAGCAGTACTTC

j_gene: TRBJ2-7
v_gene: TRBV5-1
d_gene: TRBD1
abundance: NA
CDR3aa: CASSFLDREAYEQYF
CDR3nt: TGCGCCAGCAGCTTCCTGGACAGGGAGGCCTACGAGCAGTACTTC

j_gene: TRBJ2-5
v_gene: TRBV20-1
d_gene: NA
abundance: many
CDR3aa: CSASPSQETQYF
CDR3nt: TGCAGTGCTAGTCCCTCACAAGAGACCCAGTACTTC

j_gene: TRBJ2-2
v_gene: TRBV20-1
d_gene: NA
abundance: few
CDR3aa: CSARTAYTGELFF
CDR3nt: TGCAGTGCCCGGACAGCATACACCGGGGAGCTGTTTTTT

j_gene: TRBJ2-6
v_gene: TRBV6-1
d_gene: NA
abundance: NA
CDR3aa: CASSEMPRGYEAGANVLTF
CDR3nt: TGTGCCAGCAGTGAAATGCCCAGGGGATATGAGGCTGGGGCCAACGTCCTGACTTTC

j_gene: TRBJ2-7
v_gene: TRBV20-1
d_gene: NA
abundance: few
CDR3aa: CSARDPLRPYEQYF
CDR3nt: TGCAGTGCTAGGGACCCCCTAAGACCCTACGAGCAGTACTTC

j_gene: TRBJ2-2
v_gene: TRBV20-1
d_gene: NA
abundance: few
CDR3aa: CSATDTGELFF
CDR3nt: TGCAGTGCTACCGACACCGGGGAGCTGTTTTTT

j_gene: TRBJ2-3
v_gene: TRBV20-1
d_gene: NA
abundance: NA
CDR3aa: CSAPGGGGTDTQYF
CDR3nt: TGCAGTGCCCCCGGTGGGGGTGGCACAGATACGCAGTATTTT

j_gene: TRBJ1-5
v_gene: TRBV10-3
d_gene: NA
abundance: NA
CDR3aa: CAISAVPEQPQHF
CDR3nt: TGTGCCATCAGTGCCGTTCCTGAGCAGCCCCAGCATTTT

j_gene: TRBJ2-7
v_gene: TRBV7-9
d_gene: NA
abundance: few
CDR3aa: CASSYIKSYEQYF
CDR3nt: TGTGCCAGCAGTTATATCAAGAGCTACGAGCAGTACTTC

j_gene: TRBJ1-4
v_gene: TRBV28
d_gene: NA
abundance: few
CDR3aa: CASSLLTGGNEKLFF
CDR3nt: TGTGCCAGCAGTTTATTGACAGGTGGCAATGAAAAACTGTTTTTT

j_gene: TRBJ1-1
v_gene: TRBV7-3
d_gene: NA
abundance: NA
CDR3aa: CASSPDNMNTEAFF
CDR3nt: TGTGCCAGCAGCCCGGACAACATGAACACTGAAGCTTTCTTT

j_gene: TRBJ2-1
v_gene: TRBV5-6
d_gene: NA
abundance: few
CDR3aa: CASSLFSGEQFF
CDR3nt: TGTGCCAGCAGCCTGTTTTCTGGCGAGCAGTTCTTC

j_gene: TRBJ1-5
v_gene: TRBV10-3
d_gene: NA
abundance: many
CDR3aa: CAISESRGISNQPQHF
CDR3nt: TGTGCCATCAGTGAGTCGCGTGGGATTAGCAATCAGCCCCAGCATTTT

j_gene: TRBJ2-1
v_gene: TRBV13
d_gene: TRBD2
abundance: NA
CDR3aa: CASSSHRTQAGTAYNEQFF
CDR3nt: TGTGCCAGCAGCTCCCACCGAACTCAAGCGGGGACTGCCTACAATGAGCAGTTCTTC

j_gene: TRBJ1-3
v_gene: TRBV7-9
d_gene: NA
abundance: many
CDR3aa: CASSVGRSNTIYF
CDR3nt: TGTGCCAGCAGCGTCGGCCGGTCGAACACCATATATTTT

j_gene: TRBJ1-1
v_gene: TRBV4-2
d_gene: NA
abundance: NA
CDR3aa: CASSQEAGGDTEAFF
CDR3nt: TGTGCCAGCAGCCAAGAGGCTGGGGGGGACACTGAAGCTTTCTTT

j_gene: TRBJ2-4
v_gene: TRBV12-3/TRBV12-4
d_gene: NA
abundance: few
CDR3aa: CASPPGAKNIQYF
CDR3nt: TGTGCCAGCCCCCCAGGAGCCAAAAACATTCAGTACTTC

j_gene: TRBJ1-5
v_gene: TRBV20-1
d_gene: NA
abundance: NA
CDR3aa: CSASGRFNQPQHF
CDR3nt: TGCAGTGCTAGCGGTCGGTTCAATCAGCCCCAGCATTTT

j_gene: TRBJ2-2
v_gene: TRBV2
d_gene: NA
abundance: few
CDR3aa: CASSKGAAGELFF
CDR3nt: TGTGCCAGCAGTAAAGGGGCCGCCGGGGAGCTGTTTTTT

j_gene: TRBJ2-3
v_gene: TRBV7-9
d_gene: NA
abundance: NA
CDR3aa: CASSTIPSTDTQYF
CDR3nt: TGTGCCAGCTCGACCATACCTAGCACAGATACGCAGTATTTT

j_gene: TRBJ2-5
v_gene: TRBV20-1
d_gene: NA
abundance: NA
CDR3aa: CSARAPGSGKETQYF
CDR3nt: TGCAGTGCTAGAGCCCCGGGTAGCGGAAAAGAGACCCAGTACTTC

j_gene: TRBJ1-6
v_gene: TRBV4-3
d_gene: NA
abundance: NA
CDR3aa: CASSPRSGGNSPLHF
CDR3nt: TGCGCCAGCAGCCCACGCTCGGGCGGAAATTCACCCCTCCACTTT

j_gene: TRBJ1-4
v_gene: TRBV7-9
d_gene: NA
abundance: NA
CDR3aa: CASSSDRDGEKLFF
CDR3nt: TGTGCCAGCAGCTCTGACCGGGACGGCGAAAAACTGTTTTTT

j_gene: TRBJ2-7
v_gene: TRBV4-2
d_gene: TRBD1
abundance: many
CDR3aa: CASSEPSRQGAAQYF
CDR3nt: TGTGCCAGCAGCGAACCTAGCCGACAGGGGGCAGCGCAGTACTTC

j_gene: TRBJ2-5
v_gene: TRBV15
d_gene: TRBD2
abundance: NA
CDR3aa: CATRLTSGQETQYF
CDR3nt: TGTGCCACGAGGCTGACTAGCGGGCAGGAGACCCAGTACTTC

j_gene: TRBJ2-5
v_gene: TRBV20-1
d_gene: TRBD2
abundance: NA
CDR3aa: CSASASGGQETQYF
CDR3nt: TGCAGTGCTAGTGCCTCGGGGGGACAAGAGACCCAGTACTTC

j_gene: TRBJ1-2
v_gene: TRBV10-3
d_gene: NA
abundance: NA
CDR3aa: CAISESIGGKSGYTF
CDR3nt: TGTGCCATCAGTGAGTCTATCGGGGGGAAAAGTGGCTACACCTTC

j_gene: TRBJ2-3
v_gene: TRBV20-1
d_gene: TRBD2
abundance: few
CDR3aa: CRGRRGRSPVGTDTQYF
CDR3nt: TGCAGAGGACGACGCGGGAGATCCCCCGTCGGCACAGATACGCAGTATTTT

j_gene: TRBJ2-1
v_gene: TRBV4-3
d_gene: NA
abundance: few
CDR3aa: CASSPVAVSSSYNEQFF
CDR3nt: TGCGCCAGCAGCCCGGTAGCGGTCTCCAGCTCCTACAATGAGCAGTTCTTC

j_gene: TRBJ2-1
v_gene: TRBV18
d_gene: NA
abundance: NA
CDR3aa: CASSPPGAGRNNEQFF
CDR3nt: TGTGCCAGCTCACCCCCCGGGGCGGGGAGGAACAATGAGCAGTTCTTC

j_gene: TRBJ2-3
v_gene: TRBV6-5
d_gene: NA
abundance: NA
CDR3aa: CASSYAYREDTQYF
CDR3nt: TGTGCCAGCAGTTATGCGTATAGGGAAGATACGCAGTATTTT

j_gene: TRBJ1-2
v_gene: TRBV7-9
d_gene: NA
abundance: few
CDR3aa: CASQRPGGANYGYTF
CDR3nt: TGTGCCAGCCAGCGTCCGGGCGGAGCTAACTATGGCTACACCTTC

j_gene: TRBJ2-1
v_gene: TRBV11-2
d_gene: TRBD2
abundance: NA
CDR3aa: CASSFVREMGNEQFF
CDR3nt: TGTGCCAGCAGCTTTGTGCGGGAGATGGGCAATGAGCAGTTCTTC

j_gene: TRBJ2-7
v_gene: TRBV10-3
d_gene: TRBD2
abundance: many
CDR3aa: CAIRELAGANVAEQYF
CDR3nt: TGTGCCATCAGGGAACTAGCGGGAGCCAACGTCGCCGAGCAGTACTTC

j_gene: TRBJ2-1
v_gene: TRBV5-1
d_gene: NA
abundance: NA
CDR3aa: CASSWGDSSYNEQFF
CDR3nt: TGCGCCAGCAGCTGGGGGGACAGCTCCTACAATGAGCAGTTCTTC

j_gene: TRBJ1-5
v_gene: TRBV20-1
d_gene: TRBD1
abundance: few
CDR3aa: CSAPTGYNQPQHF
CDR3nt: TGCAGTGCTCCGACAGGGTACAATCAGCCCCAGCATTTT

j_gene: TRBJ2-1
v_gene: TRBV6-1
d_gene: NA
abundance: many
CDR3aa: CASSDDRGDEQFF
CDR3nt: TGTGCCAGCAGTGACGACCGTGGGGATGAGCAGTTCTTC

j_gene: TRBJ2-1
v_gene: TRBV27
d_gene: NA
abundance: few
CDR3aa: CASRKSLSEQFF
CDR3nt: TGTGCCAGCAGGAAATCGCTGAGTGAGCAGTTCTTC

j_gene: TRBJ2-5
v_gene: TRBV4-2
d_gene: TRBD2
abundance: many
CDR3aa: CASTPGASGRAETQYF
CDR3nt: TGTGCCAGCACCCCCGGAGCTAGCGGGAGGGCTGAGACCCAGTACTTC

j_gene: TRBJ2-3
v_gene: TRBV9
d_gene: TRBD2
abundance: NA
CDR3aa: CASSRTSGAPTQYF
CDR3nt: TGTGCCAGCAGCCGGACTAGCGGAGCCCCAACGCAGTATTTT

j_gene: TRBJ1-2
v_gene: TRBV12-3/TRBV12-4
d_gene: NA
abundance: many
CDR3aa: CASSWDNYGYTF
CDR3nt: TGTGCCAGCAGTTGGGATAACTATGGCTACACCTTC

j_gene: TRBJ1-2
v_gene: TRBV7-2
d_gene: TRBD1
abundance: few
CDR3aa: CASSLVGTAYGYTF
CDR3nt: TGTGCCAGCAGCTTAGTTGGGACAGCCTATGGCTACACCTTC

j_gene: TRBJ1-6
v_gene: TRBV20-1
d_gene: TRBD1
abundance: many
CDR3aa: CSARDPTGSNSPLHF
CDR3nt: TGCAGTGCTAGAGATCCGACAGGGAGTAATTCACCCCTCCACTTT

j_gene: TRBJ2-1
v_gene: TRBV18
d_gene: TRBD2
abundance: NA
CDR3aa: CASSPSGGPEQFF
CDR3nt: TGTGCCAGCTCACCTTCGGGGGGGCCTGAGCAGTTCTTC

j_gene: TRBJ2-6
v_gene: TRBV6-2/TRBV6-3
d_gene: NA
abundance: NA
CDR3aa: CASSYSNYRVSGANVLTF
CDR3nt: TGTGCCAGCAGTTACTCGAACTACAGAGTATCTGGGGCCAACGTCCTGACTTTC